The next 30 T cell receptor beta chains were all read from a single sample in a study of blood T cell repertoires in COVID-19. The table came from immunoSEQ multiplex PCR; TCRdb's copy has only in-frame clones and leaves some out. The table has 250,000 or so clones, approximately 89% seen once; the top ten hold about 3%. The sample taken for sequencing was PBMCs or T cells enriched from blood (not recorded which). All receptors derive from a man in his forties who had been exposed to COVID-19.

The gene calls are TRBV20-1 and TRBJ1-1; D is unclear. V was shortened by 6 bases and J by 7 bases, with 12 bases between the two germline ends. The CDR3 has 11 amino acids. The germline V gene has CDR1 DFQATT and CDR2 SNEGSKA (reference sequence). CDR3 nucleotide sequence: TGCAGTGCAAAAGGACGGGATGAAGCTTTCTTT. Amino acid sequence: CSAKGRDEAFF.

This chain uses TRBV5-1 with TRBJ2-1; 13 nucleotides line up with TRBD2. V dropped 4 bases and J dropped 5; count of bases not matched to a gene: 15. Germline lookup yields CDR1 SGHRS and CDR2 YFSETQ. The CDR3 length is 19 residues. This CDR3 reads CASSLKLTTSGRLDNEQFF. In DNA, the CDR3 is TGCGCCAGCAGCCTGAAGTTAACGACTAGCGGGAGGCTCGACAATGAGCAGTTCTTC.

This rearrangement joins TRBV4-3 to TRBJ2-7; weak D call: TRBD2 (6 bases). V lost 3 bases, J lost 5 bases, and 11 bases lay in between. The CDR3 is made up of 13 amino acids. CDR1 is LGHNA and CDR2 is YSLEER in the germline V gene. This chain's CDR3 is CASSHREYDEQYF. Here the CDR3 DNA reads TGCGCCAGCAGCCACCGGGAGTACGACGAGCAGTACTTC.

This clone showed up just once. The chain links TRBV5-1 to TRBJ2-1; the D gene is possibly TRBD2 (7 bases). V was cut by 3 bases and J by 9 bases, with 19 bases left in between. Germline assignment: CDR1 SGHRS and CDR2 YFSETQ. The CDR3 is 15 amino acids. CDR3 DNA sequence: TGCGCCAGCAGCTCCGCCAGGACTAGGGGGGGTGAGCAGTTCTTC. Amino acids: CASSSARTRGGEQFF.

This clone was seen a handful of times. The rearrangement joins TRBV11-2 to TRBJ2-7, with a possible D match to TRBD2 (5 bases). Trimming pared 2 bases from V and 4 bases from J, leaving 15 bases between. Germline lookup yields CDR1 SGHAT and CDR2 FQNNGV. This CDR3 comprises 15 residues. CDR3 amino acids: CASSLSPADTYEQYF. The CDR3 DNA is TGTGCCAGCAGCTTAAGTCCAGCGGATACTTACGAGCAGTACTTC.

The chain recombines TRBV27 with TRBJ2-3, with D perhaps TRBD2 (6 bases). This CDR3 spans 12 amino acids. CDR1 is MNHEY, CDR2 SMNVEV, per germline (reference sequence). V was cut by 6 bases and J by 4 bases, with 8 bases left in between. CDR3 amino acids: CASSTGADTQYF. DNA for the CDR3: TGTGCCAGCAGCACGGGGGCAGATACGCAGTATTTT.

V is TRBV27 and J is TRBJ2-2, with 8 bases fitting TRBD2. Germline CDR1 MNHEY, CDR2 SMNVEV (reference sequence). This CDR3 comprises 16 residues. The trim removed 5 bases at V and 6 bases at J, leaving 11 bases unmatched. This CDR3 reads CASSKKGAGRAGELFF. In DNA, the CDR3 is TGTGCCAGCAGTAAAAAGGGTGCCGGGAGGGCCGGGGAGCTGTTTTTT.

V and J are TRBV4-3 and TRBJ2-1, with 8 bases lining up with TRBD2. V lost 0 bases to trimming and J lost 14 bases; unmatched junction nucleotides: 9. Germline V gives CDR1 LGHNA, CDR2 YSLEER. The CDR3 has 14 residues. For the CDR3, the DNA is TGCGCCAGCAGCCAAGATCAAACTAGCGGAGCCAAGTTCTTC. Translation gives CASSQDQTSGAKFF.

The chain recombines TRBV19 with TRBJ1-2, with a tentative D call TRBD1 (6 bases). Per the germline V gene, CDR1 is LNHDA and CDR2 is SQIVND (reference sequence). The length of the CDR3 is 14 residues. V was pared by 3 bases and J by 6 bases, with 14 bases between. The CDR3 loop is CASSISREGDGYTF. CDR3 sequence (DNA): TGTGCCAGTAGTATCAGCAGGGAGGGGGATGGCTACACCTTC.

This rearrangement joins TRBV28 to TRBJ2-7; perhaps TRBD2 as D (5 bases). Looked up from germline, CDR1 is MDHEN and CDR2 is SYDVKM. V lost 8 bases and J 0 bases, leaving 17 bases between the germline ends. The CDR3 spans 15 residues. CDR3 sequence: CASSSRASGSYEQYF. CDR3 nucleotides: TGTGCCAGCTCTTCGAGGGCTAGTGGCTCCTACGAGCAGTACTTC.

The chain uses TRBV9 and TRBJ2-2, with D possibly matching TRBD2 (6 bases). Germline loops: CDR1 SGDLS, CDR2 YYNGEE. The CDR3 consists of 16 residues. The V and J ends lost 0 bases and 1 base respectively, with 10 bases between them. The CDR3 loop reads CASSVGGTRNTGELFF. Here the CDR3 DNA reads TGTGCCAGCAGCGTAGGGGGGACTCGGAACACCGGGGAGCTGTTTTTT.

The J gene is TRBJ2-7, the V gene TRBV5-1; 9 nucleotides align to TRBD1. Germline V gives CDR1 SGHRS, CDR2 YFSETQ. The CDR3 covers 15 residues. Trimming at V came to 1 base and at J to 3 bases, leaving 5 bases not matched to a gene. The CDR3 nucleotides are TGCGCCAGCAGCTTGATGACAGGGGGTTTCTACGAGCAGTACTTC. Translation: CASSLMTGGFYEQYF.

This clone was picked up one time. The rearrangement uses TRBV28 and TRBJ2-3; 7 bases are a match to TRBD2. The CDR3 runs 15 residues. The trim removed 6 bases at V and 0 bases at J, leaving 6 bases unmatched. Germline CDR1 and CDR2: MDHEN and SYDVKM. The CDR3 here is CASRSSGASTDTQYF. The CDR3 bases are TGTGCCAGCAGAAGCAGCGGGGCTAGCACAGATACGCAGTATTTT.

The genes are TRBV28 and TRBJ1-4; TRBD1 matches at 7 bases. CDR1 is MDHEN and CDR2 is SYDVKM in the germline V gene. V lost 2 bases, J lost 8 bases, and 5 bases stayed unmatched. This CDR3 has 14 amino acids. CDR3 sequence reads: CASSLGQEDEKLFF. The DNA of the CDR3 is TGTGCCAGCAGTTTAGGACAGGAAGACGAAAAACTGTTTTTT.

The V and J genes are TRBV2 and TRBJ2-1; 10 bases line up with TRBD1. The CDR3 covers 15 residues. CDR1 and CDR2 from the germline V gene are SNHLY and FYNNEI. V was pared by 7 bases and J by 9 bases, with 12 bases of the junction left unmatched. In DNA, the CDR3 is TGTGCCAGCATTTCCGGGGACAGGGGATTGGGTGAGCAGTTCTTC. Amino acids: CASISGDRGLGEQFF.

V and J are TRBV28 and TRBJ1-5; 8 bases map to TRBD1. The CDR3 is made up of 15 amino acids. The trim removed 5 bases at V and 6 bases at J, leaving 9 bases unmatched. CDR1 is MDHEN and CDR2 is SYDVKM in the germline V gene. The chain's CDR3 is CASSPDGQGGQPQHF. As DNA, the CDR3 is TGTGCCAGCAGTCCCGATGGACAGGGCGGTCAGCCCCAGCATTTT.

The V call is TRBV19, the J call TRBJ2-7; 10 bases match TRBD2. V was clipped by 6 bases and J by 4 bases; unmatched bases: 3. There are 13 residues in the CDR3. The germline gives CDR1 LNHDA, CDR2 SQIVND (reference sequence). CDR3 protein: CASSLAGEYEQYF. The CDR3 coding sequence is TGTGCCAGTAGCCTAGCGGGAGAGTACGAGCAGTACTTC.

The CDR3, as DNA: TGTGCCAGCAGCTTACGCGAGGGACTAGCGGGGGTTACCGGGGAGCTGTTTTTT. This translates into CASSLREGLAGVTGELFF. The chain combines TRBV7-2 with TRBJ2-2; the match to TRBD2 covers 14 bases. CDR1 and CDR2 from the germline V gene are SGHTA and FQGNSA. V was clipped by 2 bases and J by 5 bases; unmatched bases: 7. The length of the CDR3 is 18 residues.

The CDR3 sequence is CASSDSILGLAGGTGELFF. In nucleotides, the CDR3 is TGCGCCAGCAGTGATTCTATCTTAGGACTAGCGGGAGGCACCGGGGAGCTGTTTTTT. The rearrangement links TRBV10-1 to TRBJ2-2; 14 bases agree with TRBD2. The CDR3 length is 19 residues. V lost 3 bases, J lost 4 bases, and 10 bases stayed unmatched. CDR1 is WNHNN, CDR2 SYGVQD, per germline (reference sequence).

The chain joins TRBV7-9 to TRBJ1-1; TRBD1 agrees at 8 bases. V dropped 4 bases and J dropped 0; count of bases not matched to a gene: 10. The CDR3 is 17 amino acids. The germline V gene has CDR1 SEHNR and CDR2 FQNEAQ (reference sequence). The CDR3: CASSSGQGVWMNTEAFF. Written as DNA, the CDR3 is TGTGCCAGCAGCTCTGGACAGGGAGTGTGGATGAACACTGAAGCTTTCTTT. The whole variable domain, remainder taken from reference TRBV7-9 and TRBJ1-1, is DTGVSQNPRHKITKRGQNVTFRCDPISEHNRLYWYRQTLGQGPEFLTYFQNEAQLEKSRLLSDRFSAERPKGSFSTLEIQRTEQGDSAMYLCASSSGQGVWMNTEAFFGQGTRLTVV.

V usage is TRBV28 and J usage is TRBJ2-1, with TRBD2 as a possible D gene (6 bases). The germline CDR1 and CDR2 sequences are MDHEN and SYDVKM. V shed 7 bases and J shed 8 bases, with 18 bases lying between them. The CDR3 runs 14 residues. The CDR3 nucleotides are TGTGCCAGCAAGTCACGCGGGATAGTGGATGAGCAGTTCTTC. This sequence encodes CASKSRGIVDEQFF.

This clone was found a few times. The rearrangement uses TRBV29-1 and TRBJ1-4; D is perhaps TRBD1 (6 bases). The CDR3 contains 14 residues. Trimming took 1 base from V and 0 from J, leaving 6 bases between them. Germline loops: CDR1 SQVTM, CDR2 ANQGSEA. Here the CDR3 DNA reads TGCAGCGTTGAAGGGACAGCAACTAATGAAAAACTGTTTTTT. Protein: CSVEGTATNEKLFF.

This chain joins TRBV18 and TRBJ2-5, with TRBD2 matching 13 bases. The V and J ends lost 0 bases and 5 bases, in that order; junction bases with no gene match: 6. This CDR3 has 17 residues. Germline values: CDR1 KGHSH, CDR2 LQKENI. DNA for the CDR3: TGTGCCAGCTCACCACCGCGGACTAGCGGGAGTTGGGAGACCCAGTACTTC. Encoded protein: CASSPPRTSGSWETQYF. Drawing the rest from reference TRBV18 and TRBJ2-5, the complete variable domain is NAGVMQNPRHLVRRRGQEARLRCSPMKGHSHVYWYRQLPEEGLKFMVYLQKENIIDESGMPKERFSAEFPKEGPSILRIQQVVRGDSAAYFCASSPPRTSGSWETQYFGPGTRLLVL.

V and J are TRBV5-1 and TRBJ2-3, with 12 nucleotides matching TRBD2. V gave up 7 bases and J gave up 5 bases; unmatched junction bases: 17. Germline-derived CDR1 and CDR2 are SGHRS and YFSETQ. The CDR3 consists of 18 residues. CDR3 region: CASARVLGLAGWIDTQYF. The CDR3 DNA is TGCGCCAGCGCCAGAGTCCTTGGACTAGCGGGATGGATAGATACGCAGTATTTT.

The DNA of the CDR3 is TGTGCCAGTAGTTCCCAGGGGAACACCGGGGAGCTGTTTTTT. Its protein product is CASSSQGNTGELFF. The rearrangement joins TRBV19 to TRBJ2-2; perhaps TRBD1 as D (5 bases). The CDR3 loop spans 14 amino acids. Germline V lookup: CDR1 LNHDA, CDR2 SQIVND (reference sequence). V dropped 5 bases and J dropped 1 base, with 8 bases sitting between them. Looking up the rest from reference TRBV19 and TRBJ2-2 gives the full variable domain: DGGITQSPKYLFRKEGQNVTLSCEQNLNHDAMYWYRQDPGQGLRLIYYSQIVNDFQKGDIAEGYSVSREKKESFPLTVTSAQKNPTAFYLCASSSQGNTGELFFGEGSRLTVL.

This chain joins TRBV10-1 and TRBJ2-7; TRBD1 agrees at 10 bases. The V segment lost 5 bases and the J segment 5 bases; nucleotides outside the gene matches: 6. The CDR3 has 14 amino acids. Germline V gene lookup returns CDR1 WNHNN and CDR2 SYGVQD (reference sequence). The CDR3, as DNA: TGCGCCAGCAGTCCGACAGGGGGCCTCAACGAGCAGTACTTC. Residues: CASSPTGGLNEQYF.

The rearrangement uses TRBV6-6 and TRBJ1-5; 9 bases align to TRBD1. Germline-derived CDR1 and CDR2 are MNHNY and SVGAGI (reference sequence). Trimming removed 5 bases from V and 5 bases from J; junction bases left unmatched: 4. The CDR3 loop spans 14 amino acids. CDR3 protein: CASSDRGSDQPQHF. The CDR3 region has the DNA TGTGCCAGCAGTGACAGGGGGTCCGATCAGCCCCAGCATTTT.

V and J are TRBV28 and TRBJ2-7, with 8 bases aligning to TRBD2. V shed 7 bases, J shed 3 bases, and the junction held 5 bases outside the gene matches. This CDR3 is built from 13 residues. Germline V CDR1 and CDR2: MDHEN, SYDVKM. CDR3: CASTGRDFYEQYF. Written as DNA, the CDR3 is TGTGCCAGCACCGGGAGGGACTTCTACGAGCAGTACTTC.

The chain recombines TRBV5-4 with TRBJ2-3; TRBD2 aligns across 10 bases. This CDR3 contains 15 residues. The V gene end was trimmed by 1 base and the J gene end by 6 bases; junction bases not matched to a gene: 5. Germline CDR1 reads SGHNT; CDR2 reads YYREEE (reference sequence). In DNA, the CDR3 is TGTGCCAGCAGCTTGCAAACTAGCGGGACTGATACGCAGTATTTT. Amino acids: CASSLQTSGTDTQYF.

The chain has TRBV4-3 and TRBJ1-1; D gene uncertain. The germline V gene encodes CDR1 LGHNA and CDR2 YSLEER. Deletions cut 1 base from V and 3 bases from J, with 6 bases between. There are 13 residues in the CDR3. The CDR3 sequence is CASSQVGDTEAFF. The CDR3 nucleotides are TGCGCCAGCAGCCAAGTCGGGGACACTGAAGCTTTCTTT.